Following are 2 T cell receptor beta chains from one sample sequenced in a study of blood T cell repertoires in COVID-19. The data were produced by immunoSEQ multiplex PCR, yet TCRdb's version contains in-frame clones alone and is incomplete. Found here are about 160,000 clones, approximately 80% of them singletons; the top ten hold about a fifth. Sequenced input: peripheral blood. Source of these receptors: a woman at least 80 years old with acute or convalescent COVID-19.

The chain recombines TRBV2 with TRBJ1-2; no clear D. Germline lookup yields CDR1 SNHLY and CDR2 FYNNEI. V gave up 4 bases and J gave up 2 bases, with 26 bases separating them. The CDR3 has 19 residues. This CDR3 reads CASSGRGKRIYSDNYGYTF. The CDR3 DNA reads as TGTGCCAGCAGTGGGCGAGGGAAAAGAATTTATTCGGACAACTATGGCTACACCTTC. Drawing the rest from reference TRBV2 and TRBJ1-2, the complete variable domain is EPEVTQTPSHQVTQMGQEVILRCVPISNHLYFYWYRQILGQKVEFLVSFYNNEISEKSEIFDDQFSVERPDGSNFTLKIRSTKLEDSAMYFCASSGRGKRIYSDNYGYTFGSGTRLTVV.

This sequence joins TRBV5-1 and TRBJ1-3; D may be TRBD1 (6 bases). The CDR3 runs 16 residues. V lost 0 bases and J 0 bases, leaving 10 bases between the germline ends. CDR1 and CDR2 from the germline V gene are SGHRS and YFSETQ. CDR3 nucleotide sequence: TGCGCCAGCAGCTTGGCCGGGACAATCTCTGGAAACACCATATATTTT. Encoded protein: CASSLAGTISGNTIYF.